This is a list of T cell receptor beta chains from one sample in a study of blood T cell repertoires in COVID-19. The protocol was immunoSEQ multiplex PCR, while the TCRdb copy is restricted to in-frame clones and leaves out a portion. The sample has fewer than 150,000 clones, 85% seen once. The sequencing input was peripheral blood. Every receptor here comes from a human donor in a cohort sampled during active COVID-19. CDR3s include the opening cysteine and the closing phenylalanine or tryptophan. The D gene is left open where the match is weak. The size field is filled for only some rows; it gives once, few, many or a size class.

j_gene: TRBJ1-3; abundance: NA; len: 16; v_gene: TRBV5-1; d_gene: NA; CDR3aa: CASSLLGSASGNTIYF; CDR3nt: TGCGCCAGCAGCTTGCTCGGAAGCGCCTCTGGAAACACCATATATTTT
j_gene: TRBJ2-7; abundance: NA; len: 15; v_gene: TRBV28; d_gene: TRBD1; CDR3aa: CASRQTGVSSYEQYF; CDR3nt: TGTGCCAGCAGACAGACAGGGGTGAGCTCCTACGAGCAGTACTTC
j_gene: TRBJ2-2; abundance: few; len: 15; v_gene: TRBV4-2; d_gene: NA; CDR3aa: CASSPRTGNTGELFF; CDR3nt: TGTGCCAGCAGCCCTCGGACGGGAAACACCGGGGAGCTGTTTTTT
j_gene: TRBJ1-2; abundance: NA; len: 14; v_gene: TRBV10-3; d_gene: TRBD1; CDR3aa: CAIEAGTGNTGYTF; CDR3nt: TGTGCCATCGAGGCTGGGACAGGGAATACTGGCTACACCTTC
j_gene: TRBJ1-2; abundance: once; len: 14; v_gene: TRBV6-6; d_gene: TRBD1; CDR3aa: CASSHRGKNYGYTF; CDR3nt: TGTGCCAGCAGCCACAGGGGGAAGAACTATGGCTACACCTTC
j_gene: TRBJ2-1; abundance: once; len: 15; v_gene: TRBV19; d_gene: NA; CDR3aa: CASSTPGGGGNEQFF; CDR3nt: TGTGCCAGTAGTACCCCGGGGGGCGGAGGAAATGAGCAGTTCTTC
j_gene: TRBJ2-2; abundance: NA; len: 15; v_gene: TRBV11-3; d_gene: NA; CDR3aa: CASSPRGTNTGELFF; CDR3nt: TGTGCCAGCAGCCCCCGGGGAACGAACACCGGGGAGCTGTTTTTT
j_gene: TRBJ2-7; abundance: once; len: 13; v_gene: TRBV27; d_gene: TRBD1; CDR3aa: CASSGQGRYEQYF; CDR3nt: TGTGCCAGCAGCGGACAGGGGCGGTACGAGCAGTACTTC
j_gene: TRBJ1-6; abundance: NA; len: 17; v_gene: TRBV7-2; d_gene: TRBD1; CDR3aa: CASSWKRTGTNYSPLHF; CDR3nt: TGTGCCAGCAGCTGGAAAAGGACAGGGACGAATTATTCACCCCTCCACTTT
j_gene: TRBJ2-1; abundance: NA; len: 11; v_gene: TRBV24-1; d_gene: NA; CDR3aa: CATSAGQGQFF; CDR3nt: TGTGCCACCAGTGCTGGCCAGGGACAGTTCTTC
j_gene: TRBJ2-5; abundance: NA; len: 14; v_gene: TRBV4-1; d_gene: TRBD2; CDR3aa: CASSPSGGWETQYF; CDR3nt: TGCGCCAGCAGTCCTAGCGGGGGTTGGGAGACCCAGTACTTC
j_gene: TRBJ2-7; abundance: NA; len: 15; v_gene: TRBV18; d_gene: NA; CDR3aa: CASSPLAATLQEQYF; CDR3nt: TGTGCCAGCTCACCGCTGGCGGCAACCCTTCAGGAGCAGTACTTC
j_gene: TRBJ2-7; abundance: few; len: 15; v_gene: TRBV18; d_gene: NA; CDR3aa: CASSPSPGEPTRQYF; CDR3nt: TGTGCCAGCTCACCATCCCCGGGGGAGCCTACGAGGCAGTACTTC
j_gene: TRBJ2-7; abundance: NA; len: 15; v_gene: TRBV7-3; d_gene: NA; CDR3aa: CASRAFSLGAYEQYF; CDR3nt: TGTGCCAGCAGGGCCTTCTCGTTGGGAGCCTACGAGCAGTACTTC
j_gene: TRBJ1-1; abundance: NA; len: 14; v_gene: TRBV6-6; d_gene: TRBD1; CDR3aa: CASRRDSVNTEAFF; CDR3nt: TGTGCCAGCAGGAGGGACAGTGTGAACACTGAAGCTTTCTTT
j_gene: TRBJ2-7; abundance: many; len: 15; v_gene: TRBV7-2; d_gene: TRBD2; CDR3aa: CASSLASGAKYEQYF; CDR3nt: TGTGCCAGCAGCTTAGCAAGCGGGGCTAAGTACGAGCAGTACTTC
j_gene: TRBJ1-5; abundance: once; len: 16; v_gene: TRBV6-1; d_gene: TRBD1; CDR3aa: CASSASDRGRGQPQHF; CDR3nt: TGTGCCAGCAGTGCCTCGGACAGGGGTAGAGGTCAGCCCCAGCATTTT
j_gene: TRBJ1-5; abundance: few; len: 13; v_gene: TRBV7-2; d_gene: NA; CDR3aa: CASSLVENQPQHF; CDR3nt: TGTGCCAGCAGCTTAGTAGAGAATCAGCCCCAGCATTTT
j_gene: TRBJ2-7; abundance: NA; len: 14; v_gene: TRBV30; d_gene: NA; CDR3aa: CAWSVGGYGYEQYF; CDR3nt: TGTGCCTGGAGTGTAGGGGGTTACGGCTACGAGCAGTACTTC
j_gene: TRBJ2-1; abundance: NA; len: 15; v_gene: TRBV30; d_gene: TRBD2; CDR3aa: CAWSISGGPYNEQFF; CDR3nt: TGTGCCTGGAGTATTTCGGGGGGACCCTACAATGAGCAGTTCTTC
j_gene: TRBJ1-1; abundance: NA; len: 13; v_gene: TRBV29-1; d_gene: NA; CDR3aa: CSVDRQMNTEAFF; CDR3nt: TGCAGCGTTGACCGTCAGATGAACACTGAAGCTTTCTTT
j_gene: TRBJ2-7; abundance: NA; len: 13; v_gene: TRBV6-5; d_gene: TRBD1; CDR3aa: CASTLGQSREQYF; CDR3nt: TGTGCCAGCACCCTGGGACAGAGCCGGGAGCAGTACTTC
j_gene: TRBJ1-2; abundance: once; len: 11; v_gene: TRBV28; d_gene: NA; CDR3aa: CASSFGHRYTF; CDR3nt: TGTGCCAGCAGTTTCGGACATCGCTACACCTTC
j_gene: TRBJ2-2; abundance: NA; len: 16; v_gene: TRBV7-3; d_gene: TRBD1; CDR3aa: CASSLGTDRLAGELFF; CDR3nt: TGTGCCAGCAGCTTAGGGACAGATCGCTTGGCCGGGGAGCTGTTTTTT
j_gene: TRBJ2-4; abundance: few; len: 14; v_gene: TRBV7-2; d_gene: TRBD2; CDR3aa: CASSTGLAKNIQYF; CDR3nt: TGTGCCAGCAGCACCGGACTAGCGAAAAACATTCAGTACTTC
j_gene: TRBJ1-3; abundance: NA; len: 19; v_gene: TRBV27; d_gene: NA; CDR3aa: CASSSKTDSPTSVRNTIYF; CDR3nt: TGTGCCAGCAGTTCAAAAACGGACAGCCCCACTTCGGTGCGAAACACCATATATTTT
j_gene: TRBJ1-2; abundance: NA; len: 13; v_gene: TRBV7-9; d_gene: NA; CDR3aa: CASSLATEYGYTF; CDR3nt: TGTGCCAGCAGCTTAGCGACTGAGTATGGCTACACCTTC
j_gene: TRBJ2-1; abundance: NA; len: 10; v_gene: TRBV20-1; d_gene: NA; CDR3aa: CSASSTEQFF; CDR3nt: TGCAGTGCTTCTAGCACTGAGCAGTTCTTC
j_gene: TRBJ1-3; abundance: NA; len: 12; v_gene: TRBV14; d_gene: NA; CDR3aa: CASSQFRSTIYF; CDR3nt: TGTGCCAGCAGCCAATTTCGGTCCACCATATATTTT
j_gene: TRBJ1-2; abundance: NA; len: 16; v_gene: TRBV19; d_gene: NA; CDR3aa: CASSITATDPNYGYTF; CDR3nt: TGTGCCAGTAGTATAACTGCGACAGACCCTAACTATGGCTACACCTTC
j_gene: TRBJ2-3; abundance: NA; len: 9; v_gene: TRBV10-1; d_gene: NA; CDR3aa: CAGLTGGYF; CDR3nt: TGCGCCGGCCTCACCGGAGGGTATTTT
j_gene: TRBJ1-1; abundance: few; len: 15; v_gene: TRBV5-6; d_gene: NA; CDR3aa: CASSRRTERNTEAFF; CDR3nt: TGTGCCAGCAGTCGTAGGACAGAGAGGAACACTGAAGCTTTCTTT
j_gene: TRBJ2-2; abundance: once; len: 13; v_gene: TRBV9; d_gene: NA; CDR3aa: CASTLDYTGELFF; CDR3nt: TGTGCCAGCACCTTAGACTACACCGGGGAGCTGTTTTTT
j_gene: TRBJ1-3; abundance: NA; len: 16; v_gene: TRBV5-6; d_gene: NA; CDR3aa: CASSYRRGYPGNTIYF; CDR3nt: TGTGCCAGCAGCTACCGTAGAGGATATCCCGGAAACACCATATATTTT
j_gene: TRBJ2-7; abundance: NA; len: 14; v_gene: TRBV21-1; d_gene: NA; CDR3aa: CASSKRGVTYEQYF; CDR3nt: TGTGCCAGCAGCAAGCGGGGGGTTACCTACGAGCAGTACTTC
j_gene: TRBJ1-1; abundance: NA; len: 16; v_gene: TRBV29-1; d_gene: NA; CDR3aa: CSVYPGPRGLGTEAFF; CDR3nt: TGCAGCGTTTACCCCGGTCCCCGTGGGCTTGGCACTGAAGCTTTCTTT
j_gene: TRBJ2-3; abundance: NA; len: 13; v_gene: TRBV19; d_gene: TRBD1; CDR3aa: CASSETGIDTQYF; CDR3nt: TGTGCCAGTAGTGAGACAGGGATAGATACGCAGTATTTT
j_gene: TRBJ2-7; abundance: NA; len: 17; v_gene: TRBV6-6; d_gene: NA; CDR3aa: CASSRNTQGFASYEQYF; CDR3nt: TGTGCCAGCAGTCGTAATACCCAGGGGTTTGCGTCCTACGAGCAGTACTTC
j_gene: TRBJ2-3; abundance: NA; len: 12; v_gene: TRBV7-6; d_gene: NA; CDR3aa: CASSYGEDTQYF; CDR3nt: TGTGCCAGCAGCTACGGAGAAGATACGCAGTATTTT
j_gene: TRBJ1-2; abundance: NA; len: 14; v_gene: TRBV6-5; d_gene: TRBD1; CDR3aa: CASRRQGAHGGYTF; CDR3nt: TGTGCCAGCAGACGACAGGGGGCGCACGGGGGCTACACCTTC
j_gene: TRBJ1-2; abundance: NA; len: 11; v_gene: TRBV29-1; d_gene: TRBD1; CDR3aa: CSVADRGSYTF; CDR3nt: TGCAGCGTTGCCGACAGGGGGAGCTACACCTTC
j_gene: TRBJ2-1; abundance: NA; len: 16; v_gene: TRBV3-1/TRBV3-2; d_gene: TRBD2; CDR3aa: CASSQETAGGGNEQFF; CDR3nt: TGTGCCAGCAGCCAAGAAACTGCGGGGGGGGGCAATGAGCAGTTCTTC
j_gene: TRBJ1-6; abundance: NA; len: 16; v_gene: TRBV16; d_gene: TRBD1; CDR3aa: CASSQAQGSYNSPLHF; CDR3nt: TGTGCCAGCAGCCAAGCACAGGGGTCCTATAATTCACCCCTCCACTTT
j_gene: TRBJ2-1; abundance: NA; len: 13; v_gene: TRBV5-1; d_gene: NA; CDR3aa: CASSLGRGNEQFF; CDR3nt: TGCGCCAGCAGCTTGGGACGGGGTAATGAGCAGTTCTTC
j_gene: TRBJ2-1; abundance: once; len: 12; v_gene: TRBV29-1; d_gene: NA; CDR3aa: CSVGHLYNEQFF; CDR3nt: TGCAGCGTGGGACACCTCTACAATGAGCAGTTCTTC
j_gene: TRBJ1-2; abundance: NA; len: 15; v_gene: TRBV28; d_gene: TRBD1; CDR3aa: CASRLGTAPRRGYTF; CDR3nt: TGTGCCAGCAGACTCGGGACAGCCCCCAGGAGGGGCTACACCTTC
j_gene: TRBJ2-1; abundance: few; len: 20; v_gene: TRBV19; d_gene: TRBD1; CDR3aa: CASSIRGGQGAISSYNEQFF; CDR3nt: TGTGCCAGTAGTATTAGAGGGGGACAGGGGGCCATCAGCTCCTACAATGAGCAGTTCTTC
j_gene: TRBJ2-7; abundance: few; len: 14; v_gene: TRBV24-1; d_gene: TRBD1; CDR3aa: CATSDADRGYEQYF; CDR3nt: TGTGCCACCAGTGATGCGGACAGGGGCTACGAGCAGTACTTC
j_gene: TRBJ1-2; abundance: NA; len: 15; v_gene: TRBV6-1; d_gene: NA; CDR3aa: CASSESRGGNYGYTF; CDR3nt: TGTGCCAGCAGTGAATCAAGGGGGGGTAACTATGGCTACACCTTC
j_gene: TRBJ1-5; abundance: NA; len: 15; v_gene: TRBV27; d_gene: NA; CDR3aa: CASTVKRTVNQPQHF; CDR3nt: TGTGCCAGCACCGTCAAAAGGACAGTGAATCAGCCCCAGCATTTT
j_gene: TRBJ2-5; abundance: NA; len: 14; v_gene: TRBV6-2/TRBV6-3; d_gene: NA; CDR3aa: CASSYSRGHETQYF; CDR3nt: TGTGCCAGCAGTTACTCGCGTGGTCACGAGACCCAGTACTTC
j_gene: TRBJ1-2; abundance: NA; len: 13; v_gene: TRBV6-5; d_gene: NA; CDR3aa: CASSSLANYGYTF; CDR3nt: TGTGCCAGCAGCTCCCTGGCAAACTATGGCTACACCTTC
j_gene: TRBJ1-1; abundance: NA; len: 17; v_gene: TRBV7-9; d_gene: NA; CDR3aa: CASSSRGGVVGRTEAFF; CDR3nt: TGTGCCAGCAGCTCCCGAGGGGGGGTGGTGGGGAGGACTGAAGCTTTCTTT
j_gene: TRBJ1-1; abundance: few; len: 13; v_gene: TRBV11-3; d_gene: NA; CDR3aa: CASSLTLNTEAFF; CDR3nt: TGTGCCAGCAGTTTGACTCTGAACACTGAAGCTTTCTTT
j_gene: TRBJ1-5; abundance: NA; len: 14; v_gene: TRBV5-4; d_gene: NA; CDR3aa: CASSFQGPNQPQHF; CDR3nt: TGTGCCAGCAGCTTTCAGGGGCCCAATCAGCCCCAGCATTTT
j_gene: TRBJ1-2; abundance: NA; len: 15; v_gene: TRBV24-1; d_gene: TRBD1; CDR3aa: CATSDWDRGGYGYTF; CDR3nt: TGTGCCACCAGTGATTGGGACAGGGGGGGGTATGGCTACACCTTC